The following is a T cell receptor (beta chain) sequence with its context. These data belong to a study of Ad26.COV2.S vaccination and SARS-CoV-2 variants. Turning to the study itself: The donor participated in the COV1001 trial, in its Ad26.COV2.S arm.

Regarding treatment: about 20 received Ad26.COV2.S at low or high dose, single or two shots; 5 received placebo; per-sample allocation not given. Each sample was drawn 63 days after the first injection (of vaccine or placebo). The V gene's germline CDR1 is MNHEY and CDR2 SMNVEV (reference sequence). After removal of 7 bases from V and 6 bases from J, the junction contained 5 bases not matched to a gene. The CDR3 is 14 amino acids. The data were produced by immunoSEQ multiplex PCR, yet TCRdb's version contains in-frame clones alone and is incomplete. The sample lists roughly 420,000 clones, 85% to 90% occurring once.

The receptor comes from a person between 18 and 60 years old who received the Ad26.COV2.S COVID-19 vaccine or a placebo. Material: peripheral blood, obtained in a trial of Ad26.COV2.S vaccine versus placebo. V usage is TRBV27 and J usage is TRBJ1-6; 8 bases match TRBD1. The CDR3: CASTPQGANSPLHF. The CDR3 nucleotides read TGTGCCAGCACCCCCCAGGGGGCTAATTCACCCCTCCACTTT.